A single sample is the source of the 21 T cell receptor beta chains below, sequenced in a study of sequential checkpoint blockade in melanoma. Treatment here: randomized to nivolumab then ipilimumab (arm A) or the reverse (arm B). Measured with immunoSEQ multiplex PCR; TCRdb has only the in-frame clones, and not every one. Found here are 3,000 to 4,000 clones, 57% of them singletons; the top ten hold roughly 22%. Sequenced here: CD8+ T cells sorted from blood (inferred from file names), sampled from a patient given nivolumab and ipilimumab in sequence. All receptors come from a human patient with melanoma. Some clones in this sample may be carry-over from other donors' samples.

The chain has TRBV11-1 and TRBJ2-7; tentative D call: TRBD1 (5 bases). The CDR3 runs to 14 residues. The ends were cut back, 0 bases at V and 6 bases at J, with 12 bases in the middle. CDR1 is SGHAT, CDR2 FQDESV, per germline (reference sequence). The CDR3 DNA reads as TGTGCCAGCAGCTTAGCGCCCAGGGCGGTCGAGCAGTACTTC. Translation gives CASSLAPRAVEQYF.

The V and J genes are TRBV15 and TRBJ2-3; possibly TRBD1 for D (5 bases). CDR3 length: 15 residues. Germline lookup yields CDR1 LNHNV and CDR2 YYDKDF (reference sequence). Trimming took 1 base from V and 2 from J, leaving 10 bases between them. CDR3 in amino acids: CATSRVGAATDTQYF. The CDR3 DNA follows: TGTGCCACCAGCAGAGTTGGGGCTGCCACAGATACGCAGTATTTT.

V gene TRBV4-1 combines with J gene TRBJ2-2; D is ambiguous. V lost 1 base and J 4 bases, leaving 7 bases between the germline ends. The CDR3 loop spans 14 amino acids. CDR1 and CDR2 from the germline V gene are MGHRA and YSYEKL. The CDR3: CASSQVSATGELFF. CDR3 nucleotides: TGCGCCAGCAGCCAAGTTAGTGCCACCGGGGAGCTGTTTTTT.

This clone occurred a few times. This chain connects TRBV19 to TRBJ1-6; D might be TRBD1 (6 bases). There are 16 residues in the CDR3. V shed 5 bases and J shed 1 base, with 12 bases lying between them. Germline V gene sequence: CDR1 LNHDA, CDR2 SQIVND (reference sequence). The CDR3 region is CASSYGQLSYNSPLHF. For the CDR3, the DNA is TGTGCCAGTAGTTACGGACAGCTATCCTATAATTCACCCCTCCACTTT. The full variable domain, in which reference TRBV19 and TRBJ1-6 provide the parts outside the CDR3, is DGGITQSPKYLFRKEGQNVTLSCEQNLNHDAMYWYRQDPGQGLRLIYYSQIVNDFQKGDIAEGYSVSREKKESFPLTVTSAQKNPTAFYLCASSYGQLSYNSPLHFGNGTRLTVT.

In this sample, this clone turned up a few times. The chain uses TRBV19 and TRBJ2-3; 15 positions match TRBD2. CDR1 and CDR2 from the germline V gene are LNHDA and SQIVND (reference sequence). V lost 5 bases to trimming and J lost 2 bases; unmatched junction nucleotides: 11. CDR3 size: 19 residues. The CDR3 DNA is TGTGCCAGTAGTGTCGCCGGGACTAGCGGGGGGCTATACACAGATACGCAGTATTTT. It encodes CASSVAGTSGGLYTDTQYF.

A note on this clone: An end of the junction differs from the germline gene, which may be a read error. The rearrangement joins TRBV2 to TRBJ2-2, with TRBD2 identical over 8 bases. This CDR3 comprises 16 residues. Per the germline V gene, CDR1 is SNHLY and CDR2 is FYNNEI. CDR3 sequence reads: CPSSDLRTSLDGELLF. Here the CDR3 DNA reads TGTCCCAGCAGTGACCTAAGGACTAGCCTGGACGGGGAGCTGCTTTTT.

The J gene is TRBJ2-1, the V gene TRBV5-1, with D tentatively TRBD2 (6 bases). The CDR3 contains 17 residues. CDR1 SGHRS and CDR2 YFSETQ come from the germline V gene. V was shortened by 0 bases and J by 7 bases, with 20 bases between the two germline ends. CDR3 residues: CASSLGPLAVLANEQFF. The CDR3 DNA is TGCGCCAGCAGCTTGGGCCCTTTAGCCGTTCTAGCGAATGAGCAGTTCTTC.

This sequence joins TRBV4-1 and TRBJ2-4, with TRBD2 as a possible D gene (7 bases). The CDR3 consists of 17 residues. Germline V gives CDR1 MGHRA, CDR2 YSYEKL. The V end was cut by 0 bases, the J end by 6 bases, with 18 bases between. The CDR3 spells CASSQDRTGGAGNIQYF. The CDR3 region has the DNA TGCGCCAGCAGCCAAGATCGAACGGGGGGCGCAGGAAACATTCAGTACTTC.

CDR3 nucleotide sequence: TGTGCCAGCACCCCCGGCCCCGGGGGAAACACCATATATTTT. This translates into CASTPGPGGNTIYF. The V gene is TRBV6-5, the J gene TRBJ1-3; D not resolved. The CDR3 is made up of 14 amino acids. V was clipped by 7 bases and J by 4 bases, with 14 bases between them. Germline-derived CDR1 and CDR2 are MNHEY and SVGAGI.

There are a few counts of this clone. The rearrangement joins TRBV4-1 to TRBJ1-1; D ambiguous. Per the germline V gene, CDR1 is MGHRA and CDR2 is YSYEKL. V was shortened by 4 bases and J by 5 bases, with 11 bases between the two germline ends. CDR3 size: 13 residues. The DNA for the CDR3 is TGCGCCAGCAGCCTACGGGAGGTAACTGAAGCTTTCTTT. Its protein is CASSLREVTEAFF.

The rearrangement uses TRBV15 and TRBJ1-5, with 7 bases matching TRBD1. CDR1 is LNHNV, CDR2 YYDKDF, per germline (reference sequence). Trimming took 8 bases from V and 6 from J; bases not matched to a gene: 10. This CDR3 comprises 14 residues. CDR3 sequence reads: CATGAGGSGQPQHF. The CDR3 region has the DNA TGTGCCACCGGGGCAGGGGGGTCGGGTCAGCCCCAGCATTTT. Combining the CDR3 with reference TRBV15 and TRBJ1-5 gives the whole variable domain DAMVIQNPRYQVTQFGKPVTLSCSQTLNHNVMYWYQQKSSQAPKLLFHYYDKDFNNEADTPDNFQSRRPNTSFCFLDIRSPGLGDTAMYLCATGAGGSGQPQHFGDGTRLSIL.

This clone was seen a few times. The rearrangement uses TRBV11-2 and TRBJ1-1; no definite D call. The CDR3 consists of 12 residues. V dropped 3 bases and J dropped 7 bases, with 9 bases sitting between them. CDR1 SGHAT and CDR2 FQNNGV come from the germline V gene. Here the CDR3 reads CASSLRGNEAFF. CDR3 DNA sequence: TGTGCCAGCAGCTTGAGAGGGAATGAAGCTTTCTTT.

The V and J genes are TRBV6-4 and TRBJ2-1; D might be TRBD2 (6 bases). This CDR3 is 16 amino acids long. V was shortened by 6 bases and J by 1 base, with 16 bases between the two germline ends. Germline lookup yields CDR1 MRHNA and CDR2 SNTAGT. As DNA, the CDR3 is TGTGCCAGCAGCCCGGCCGGTAGCGGTTCCTACAATGAGCAGTTCTTC. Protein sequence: CASSPAGSGSYNEQFF.

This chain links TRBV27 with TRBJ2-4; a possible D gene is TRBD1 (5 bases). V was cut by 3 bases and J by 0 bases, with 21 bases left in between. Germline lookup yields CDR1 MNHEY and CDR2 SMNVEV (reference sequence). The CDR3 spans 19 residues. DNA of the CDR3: TGTGCCAGCAGTTTCGGTGCAGGGCCGGATTTTGTAGCCAAAAACATTCAGTACTTC. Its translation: CASSFGAGPDFVAKNIQYF.

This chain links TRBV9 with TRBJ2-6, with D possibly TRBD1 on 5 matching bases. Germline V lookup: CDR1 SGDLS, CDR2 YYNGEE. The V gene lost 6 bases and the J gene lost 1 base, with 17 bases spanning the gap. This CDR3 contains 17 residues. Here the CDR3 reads CASNPEQEISGANVLTF. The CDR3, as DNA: TGTGCCAGCAACCCGGAACAGGAGATATCTGGGGCCAACGTCCTGACTTTC.

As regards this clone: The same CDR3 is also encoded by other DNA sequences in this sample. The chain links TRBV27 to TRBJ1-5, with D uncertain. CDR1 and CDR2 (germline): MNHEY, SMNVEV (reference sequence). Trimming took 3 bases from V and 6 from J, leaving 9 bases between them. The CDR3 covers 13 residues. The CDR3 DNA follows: TGTGCCAGCAGTTTCGGAGGAGCTCAGCCCCAGCATTTT. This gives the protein CASSFGGAQPQHF.

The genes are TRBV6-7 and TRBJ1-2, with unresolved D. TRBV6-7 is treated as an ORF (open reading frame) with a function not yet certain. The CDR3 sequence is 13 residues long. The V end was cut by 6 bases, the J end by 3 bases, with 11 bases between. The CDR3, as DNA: TGTGCCAGCAGCCAAGAGAACTACTATGGCTACACCTTC. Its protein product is CASSQENYYGYTF.

In nucleotides, the CDR3 is TGCGCCAGCAGCTATTCGACAAGTTCCTACGAGCAGTACTTC. Its translation: CASSYSTSSYEQYF. V is TRBV5-1 and J is TRBJ2-5; D ambiguous. The J call is uncertain, as TRBJ2-7 better fits the DNA end. Germline assignment: CDR1 SGHRS and CDR2 YFSETQ. The CDR3 runs 14 residues.

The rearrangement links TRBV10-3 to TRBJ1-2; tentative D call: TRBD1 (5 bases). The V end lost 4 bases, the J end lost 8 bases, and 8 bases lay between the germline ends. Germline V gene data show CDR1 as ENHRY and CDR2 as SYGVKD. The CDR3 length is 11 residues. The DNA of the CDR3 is TGTGCCATCAGTGTAGGGGAAGGCTACACCTTC. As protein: CAISVGEGYTF.

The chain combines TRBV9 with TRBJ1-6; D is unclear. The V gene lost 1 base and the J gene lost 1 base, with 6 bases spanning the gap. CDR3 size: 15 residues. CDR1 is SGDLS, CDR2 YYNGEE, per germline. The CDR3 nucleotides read TGTGCCAGCAGCGTATCAGATTCCTATAATTCACCCCTCCACTTT. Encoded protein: CASSVSDSYNSPLHF.

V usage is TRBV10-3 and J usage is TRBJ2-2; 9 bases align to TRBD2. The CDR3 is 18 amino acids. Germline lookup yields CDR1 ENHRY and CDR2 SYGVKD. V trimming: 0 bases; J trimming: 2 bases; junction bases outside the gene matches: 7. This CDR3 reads CAISESASGDPNTGELFF. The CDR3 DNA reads TGTGCCATCAGTGAGTCGGCTAGCGGGGACCCTAACACCGGGGAGCTGTTTTTT.